Shown below are 32 T cell receptor beta chains from a single sample sequenced in a study of control samples from healthy donors and cancer patients. Method: immunoSEQ multiplex PCR; TCRdb's copy keeps in-frame clones and lacks some. The repertoire includes more than 30,000 clones, over 70% of them detected once, and 20% to 25% sits in the top ten. The sequenced sample consisted of PBMCs. The receptor source for this set is a woman aged 55-69 years with lung cancer.

V and J are TRBV3-1 (or the pseudogene TRBV3-2) and TRBJ2-1; 9 positions agree with TRBD2. The length of the CDR3 is 19 residues. Trimming removed 4 bases from V and 5 bases from J; junction bases left unmatched: 18. Germline lookup yields CDR1 LGHDT and CDR2 YNNKEL (reference sequence). CDR3 residues: CASSLKAGGPYRNDNEQFF. The CDR3 coding sequence is TGTGCCAGCAGCCTCAAAGCGGGAGGACCCTACAGGAACGACAATGAGCAGTTCTTC.

The V and J genes are TRBV9 and TRBJ1-3; D remains ambiguous. V lost 1 base and J lost 0, with 5 bases in between. The length of the CDR3 is 14 residues. CDR1 is SGDLS, CDR2 YYNGEE, per germline. CDR3 residues: CASSVPSSGNTIYF. The CDR3 DNA reads as TGTGCCAGCAGCGTACCCAGCTCTGGAAACACCATATATTTT. The full variable domain, its missing parts supplied by reference TRBV9 and TRBJ1-3, is DSGVTQTPKHLITATGQRVTLRCSPRSGDLSVYWYQQSLDQGLQFLIQYYNGEERAKGNILERFSAQQFPDLHSELNLSSLELGDSALYFCASSVPSSGNTIYFGEGSWLTVV.

This chain links TRBV18 with TRBJ2-1; TRBD2 might be the D (6 bases). CDR1 is KGHSH, CDR2 LQKENI, per germline. V dropped 0 bases and J dropped 2 bases, with 11 bases sitting between them. The length of the CDR3 is 16 residues. The CDR3 nucleotides are TGTGCCAGCTCACCACCGAACGGGGGTACCTACAATGAGCAGTTCTTC. The encoded protein is CASSPPNGGTYNEQFF.

This clone was seen only a few times. The rearrangement uses TRBV11-3 and TRBJ2-2; no firm D call. From germline, CDR1 is SGHNT and CDR2 YENEEA. This CDR3 is built from 12 residues. V was trimmed by 3 bases and J by 7 bases, leaving 6 bases between them. The CDR3 DNA sequence: TGTGCCAGCAGCTTCTCTCTCGGGGAGCTGTTTTTT. The encoded protein is CASSFSLGELFF.

This clone was observed a handful of times. V is TRBV7-8 and J is TRBJ1-2; 7 positions agree with TRBD1. V dropped 10 bases and J dropped 0; count of bases not matched to a gene: 14. Germline V gives CDR1 SGHVS, CDR2 FQNEAQ. The CDR3 is 16 residues long. The CDR3 DNA reads TGTGCCACCCTAGGACAGGCTCAGGAAGCTAACTATGGCTACACCTTC. It codes for CATLGQAQEANYGYTF. Filled out from reference TRBV7-8 and TRBJ1-2, the complete variable domain reads GAGVSQSPRYKVAKRGQDVALRCDPISGHVSLFWYQQALGQGPEFLTYFQNEAQLDKSGLPSDRFFAERPEGSVSTLKIQRTQQEDSAVYLCATLGQAQEANYGYTFGSGTRLTVV.

The CDR3 DNA sequence: TGCGCCAGCAGCCACAACACCTGGACAGCCGACTCTCAGTACTTC. It yields the protein CASSHNTWTADSQYF. The rearrangement joins TRBV4-1 to TRBJ2-4; possibly TRBD1 for D (6 bases). Germline loops: CDR1 MGHRA, CDR2 YSYEKL. The length of the CDR3 is 15 residues. The V end was cut by 3 bases, the J end by 12 bases, with 21 bases between.

The V call is TRBV6-2 or TRBV6-3, the J call TRBJ2-1; D might be TRBD2 (5 bases). Germline V gives CDR1 MNHEY, CDR2 SVGEGT. The CDR3 length is 18 residues. Trimming took 6 bases from V and 0 from J, leaving 21 bases between them. CDR3 in DNA: TGTGCCAGCAGCTCCCTAGGTAGGACTTTCCCCTCCTACAATGAGCAGTTCTTC. This translates into CASSSLGRTFPSYNEQFF.

J is TRBJ2-7 and V is TRBV4-3; perhaps TRBD2 as D (5 bases). The germline V and J ends were trimmed by 0 bases and 8 bases, with 23 bases remaining between them. The CDR3 totals 17 residues. Germline CDR1 is LGHNA and CDR2 is YSLEER. CDR3 amino acids: CASSQDVASGPGRQQYF. The CDR3 coding sequence is TGCGCCAGCAGCCAAGATGTCGCTTCGGGCCCGGGGAGACAGCAGTACTTC.

This clone has only one observation. The chain employs TRBV6-1 and TRBJ1-3; D gene unclear. The CDR3 covers 13 residues. The germline CDR1 and CDR2 sequences are MNHNS and SASEGT. V shed 1 base and J shed 12 bases, with 13 bases lying between them. CDR3: CASSEGTPHFIYF. The CDR3 nucleotides read TGTGCCAGCAGTGAAGGGACGCCGCATTTCATATATTTT.

The chain joins TRBV19 to TRBJ1-6; 7 bases map to TRBD1. CDR1 is LNHDA, CDR2 SQIVND, per germline (reference sequence). Trimming removed 4 bases from V and 8 bases from J; junction bases left unmatched: 5. This CDR3 has 14 amino acids. The CDR3 nucleotides are TGTGCCAGTAGTAGAGGGACAGAGGATTCACCCCTCCACTTT. Protein product: CASSRGTEDSPLHF.

V and J are TRBV11-2 and TRBJ1-1, with D hard to call. Germline V gene data show CDR1 as SGHAT and CDR2 as FQNNGV. Between the trimmed V and J ends, which lost 8 bases and 0 bases, there was a span of 13 bases. The CDR3 has 14 amino acids. CDR3 sequence reads: CASAGIKMNTEAFF. CDR3 coding DNA: TGTGCCAGCGCGGGAATCAAGATGAACACTGAAGCTTTCTTT.

The chain is built from TRBV5-1 and TRBJ1-1; a possible D gene is TRBD1 (5 bases). The germline CDR1 and CDR2 sequences are SGHRS and YFSETQ. The CDR3 contains 15 residues. Trimming removed 0 bases from V and 1 base from J, with 10 bases in between. This chain's CDR3 is CASSLGGAENTEAFF. The CDR3 DNA reads as TGCGCCAGCAGCTTGGGTGGGGCGGAGAACACTGAAGCTTTCTTT.

The rearrangement joins TRBV5-4 to TRBJ1-3, with TRBD1 as a possible D gene (5 bases). There are 15 residues in the CDR3. Trimming removed 9 bases at V and 0 bases at J, with 16 bases between. The germline V gene encodes CDR1 SGHNT and CDR2 YYREEE (reference sequence). The CDR3 bases are TGTGCCACCAGGGAAACAGGAGCCTCTGGAAACACCATATATTTT. Translating gives CATRETGASGNTIYF. Drawing the rest from reference TRBV5-4 and TRBJ1-3, the complete variable domain is ETGVTQSPTHLIKTRGQQVTLRCSSQSGHNTVSWYQQALGQGPQFIFQYYREEENGRGNFPPRFSGLQFPNYSSELNVNALELDDSALYLCATRETGASGNTIYFGEGSWLTVV.

J is TRBJ1-2 and V is TRBV5-8; D unresolved. Germline lookup yields CDR1 SGHTS and CDR2 YDEGEE. The CDR3 contains 14 residues. V lost 4 bases, J lost 6 bases, and 16 bases lay in between. In nucleotides, the CDR3 is TGTGCCAGCAGCGTGATTAGACTGGGAGATGGCTACACCTTC. Translated: CASSVIRLGDGYTF.

The chain recombines TRBV9 with TRBJ2-5; D may be TRBD1 (7 bases). Germline assignment: CDR1 SGDLS and CDR2 YYNGEE. Trimming stripped 0 bases from V and 4 bases from J, with 10 bases between. This CDR3 is 14 amino acids long. The CDR3 bases are TGTGCCAGCAGCGTAGGTCAGGGGGGAGAGACCCAGTACTTC. This translates into CASSVGQGGETQYF.

CDR3 protein: CASSLPSSGSYEQYF. The CDR3 region has the DNA TGTGCCAGCAGTCTGCCGTCTAGCGGGTCCTACGAGCAGTACTTC. The chain is built from TRBV28 and TRBJ2-7, with 8 bases identical to TRBD2. The CDR3 extends over 15 amino acids. The V and J ends lost 5 bases and 1 base, in that order; junction bases with no gene match: 7. Germline V gives CDR1 MDHEN, CDR2 SYDVKM.

This rearrangement joins TRBV5-4 to TRBJ2-2, with D hard to call. The CDR3 has 14 amino acids. Germline assignment: CDR1 SGHNT and CDR2 YYREEE (reference sequence). Deletions cut 3 bases from V and 3 bases from J, with 9 bases between. CDR3 residues: CASSSAYHTGELFF. The DNA of the CDR3 is TGTGCCAGCAGCTCCGCCTACCACACCGGGGAGCTGTTTTTT.

Concerning this clone: This same CDR3 is encoded by further DNA sequences in the sample. V gene TRBV7-8 combines with J gene TRBJ1-1; tentatively, D is TRBD1 (5 bases). Germline values: CDR1 SGHVS, CDR2 FQNEAQ. This CDR3 comprises 15 residues. V lost 5 bases, J lost 7 bases, and 20 bases lay in between. The CDR3 DNA reads as TGTGCCAGCAGCCTCGCCCCTCGGGGCTGGAATGAAGCTTTCTTT. It translates to CASSLAPRGWNEAFF. Based on the CDR3 plus reference TRBV7-8 and TRBJ1-1, the full variable domain is GAGVSQSPRYKVAKRGQDVALRCDPISGHVSLFWYQQALGQGPEFLTYFQNEAQLDKSGLPSDRFFAERPEGSVSTLKIQRTQQEDSAVYLCASSLAPRGWNEAFFGQGTRLTVV.

CDR3 loop: CASSARLENTGELFF. CDR3 sequence (DNA): TGTGCCAGCAGCGCTCGACTAGAGAACACCGGGGAGCTGTTTTTT. V is TRBV9 and J is TRBJ2-2, with D perhaps TRBD2 (6 bases). V shed 3 bases and J shed 1 base, with 10 bases lying between them. There are 15 residues in the CDR3. Germline lookup yields CDR1 SGDLS and CDR2 YYNGEE.

This clone was observed once. This rearrangement joins TRBV19 to TRBJ1-2; D perhaps matches TRBD1 (6 bases). The CDR3 has 13 residues. Per germline, CDR1 LNHDA and CDR2 SQIVND (reference sequence). V lost 9 bases to trimming and J lost 2 bases, with 13 bases between them. The CDR3 DNA sequence: TGTGCCAGCTTACAGGGCCTGAACTATGGCTACACCTTC. It translates to CASLQGLNYGYTF.

V usage is TRBV4-1 and J usage is TRBJ1-5; a weak D match, TRBD1 (5 bases). This CDR3 comprises 15 residues. Trimming took off 4 bases at V and 2 bases at J, with 12 bases between the two ends. Per the germline V gene, CDR1 is MGHRA and CDR2 is YSYEKL. The CDR3 DNA is TGCGCCAGCAGCCGCACTGGGGACGGCAATCAGCCCCAGCATTTT. Protein: CASSRTGDGNQPQHF.

The rearrangement links TRBV5-4 to TRBJ1-2; 8 nucleotides align to TRBD1. With V trimmed by 4 bases and J by 1 base, 3 bases remained unmatched. The CDR3 has 14 amino acids. Germline V gene sequence: CDR1 SGHNT, CDR2 YYREEE (reference sequence). The CDR3 coding sequence is TGTGCCAGCAGCCGGACAGGGTTTAACTATGGCTACACCTTC. Encoded protein: CASSRTGFNYGYTF.

V usage is TRBV5-1 and J usage is TRBJ1-1; D is unclear. The ends were cut back, 4 bases at V and 9 bases at J, with 16 bases in the middle. Germline V CDR1 and CDR2: SGHRS, YFSETQ. This CDR3 has 13 residues. The CDR3 DNA follows: TGCGCCAGCAGCCAGACGTTGGGATCCCAAGCTTTCTTT. Residues: CASSQTLGSQAFF.

This rearrangement joins TRBV7-9 to TRBJ1-2; unclear D gene. CDR1 SEHNR and CDR2 FQNEAQ come from the germline V gene (reference sequence). V lost 5 bases and J 4 bases, leaving 14 bases between the germline ends. The CDR3 is made up of 14 amino acids. CDR3: CASSARSAIYGYTF. DNA for the CDR3: TGTGCCAGCAGCGCACGGTCTGCTATCTATGGCTACACCTTC.

Only one count was recorded for this clone. This chain uses TRBV5-1 with TRBJ2-7; 7 bases match TRBD1. V shed 0 bases and J 2 bases; nucleotides not matched to a gene: 5. Per germline, CDR1 SGHRS and CDR2 YFSETQ. The CDR3 runs to 15 residues. Written as DNA, the CDR3 is TGCGCCAGCAGCTTGGTATACAGGGGAACCTACGAGCAGTACTTC. Protein: CASSLVYRGTYEQYF.

CDR3 coding DNA: TGTGCCAGCAGTTACTCGTCAGGGGCGCGAGGCTACACCTTC. Amino acid sequence: CASSYSSGARGYTF. The chain is built from TRBV6-5 and TRBJ1-2, with a weak D call TRBD1 (6 bases). Trimming took off 0 bases at V and 8 bases at J, with 13 bases between the two ends. The CDR3 sequence is 14 residues long. The germline gives CDR1 MNHEY, CDR2 SVGAGI.

The chain employs TRBV11-3 and TRBJ2-1; 8 nucleotides align to TRBD2. The CDR3 has 17 residues. The V gene's germline CDR1 is SGHNT and CDR2 YENEEA. V lost 5 bases to trimming and J lost 0 bases; unmatched junction nucleotides: 9. The CDR3 DNA follows: TGTGCCAGCAGCCCGGCCAGCGGGAGTGGCTCCTACAATGAGCAGTTCTTC. Translated: CASSPASGSGSYNEQFF.

This chain uses TRBV4-1 with TRBJ1-2; D is undetermined. The ends were cut back, 0 bases at V and 4 bases at J, with 15 bases in the middle. The germline V gene encodes CDR1 MGHRA and CDR2 YSYEKL. CDR3 length: 16 residues. The CDR3 nucleotides are TGCGCCAGCAGCCAAGAAATTGCAGGTTCGGCCTATGGCTACACCTTC. Its translation: CASSQEIAGSAYGYTF.

The V call is TRBV6-6, the J call TRBJ2-3; 9 positions agree with TRBD2. CDR1 MNHNY and CDR2 SVGAGI come from the germline V gene (reference sequence). V dropped 7 bases and J dropped 5; count of bases not matched to a gene: 10. This CDR3 contains 15 residues. In DNA form, the CDR3 reads TGTGCCAGCAAGCGGACTAGCGTTGGGGTAGATACGCAGTATTTT. Translating gives CASKRTSVGVDTQYF.

The rearrangement uses TRBV6-6 and TRBJ2-1; unclear D gene. CDR1 and CDR2 (germline): MNHNY, SVGAGI (reference sequence). V shed 3 bases and J shed 7 bases, with 16 bases lying between them. The CDR3 is 15 amino acids. This CDR3 reads CASSYGDPQWNEQFF. CDR3 sequence (DNA): TGTGCCAGCAGTTATGGCGACCCTCAATGGAATGAGCAGTTCTTC.

V usage is TRBV19 and J usage is TRBJ2-2; 8 nucleotides match TRBD1. Germline trimming cut 5 bases from V and 6 bases from J; bases unmatched to any gene: 8. The CDR3 runs 15 residues. In germline, CDR1 is LNHDA, CDR2 SQIVND (reference sequence). The CDR3 nucleotides read TGTGCCAGTAGTCCTAACACAGGGGGATCCGGGGAGCTGTTTTTT. It encodes CASSPNTGGSGELFF.

The CDR3 sequence is CASSFNEQYF. The CDR3 DNA follows: TGCGCCAGCAGCTTCAACGAGCAGTACTTC. The V call is TRBV5-1, the J call TRBJ2-7; D unclear. The length of the CDR3 is 10 residues. Germline-derived CDR1 and CDR2 are SGHRS and YFSETQ. V was clipped by 2 bases and J by 5 bases, with 2 bases between them.